The clone carrying this T cell receptor beta chain was recorded at least ten times. This CDR3 has 15 residues. The V gene's germline CDR1 is ENHRY and CDR2 SYGVKD. Trimming took off 2 bases at V and 1 base at J, with 11 bases between the two ends. The data stem from a study of T cells after yellow fever vaccination. Study background: Some fractions had low cell numbers, and these were prepared with SMART-Seq v4 Ultra Low Input.

TCRdb recomputed calls from the 5' RACE reads with MiXCR, one row per CDR3 protein. The repertoire holds about 240,000 distinct CDR3 sequences, with less than 9% as singletons. This clonotype originated in a man younger than 45 who received the YFV17D yellow fever vaccine. Specimen: CD4+ T cells sorted from PBMCs, collected 15 days after the yellow fever booster vaccination. The chain uses TRBV10-3 and TRBJ1-1; TRBD1 might be the D (5 bases). CDR3 sequence reads: CAISEQGPTNTEAFF. As DNA, the CDR3 is TGTGCCATCAGTGAGCAGGGCCCGACGAACACTGAAGCTTTCTTT.